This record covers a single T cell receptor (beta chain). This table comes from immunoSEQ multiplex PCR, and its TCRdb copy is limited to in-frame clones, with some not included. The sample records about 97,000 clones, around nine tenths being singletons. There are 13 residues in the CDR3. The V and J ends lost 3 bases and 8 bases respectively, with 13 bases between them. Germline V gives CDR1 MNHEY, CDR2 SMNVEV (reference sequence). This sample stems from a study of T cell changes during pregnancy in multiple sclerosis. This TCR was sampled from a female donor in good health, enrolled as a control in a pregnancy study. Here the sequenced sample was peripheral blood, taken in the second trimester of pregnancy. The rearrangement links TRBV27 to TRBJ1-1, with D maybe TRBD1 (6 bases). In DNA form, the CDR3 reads TGTGCCAGCAGTTTTTCCTCTAGGGGGGAAGCTTTCTTT. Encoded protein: CASSFSSRGEAFF.